In this sample, the clone carrying this T cell receptor (beta chain) turned up many times. V gave up 0 bases and J gave up 7 bases; unmatched junction bases: 6. This CDR3 has 15 amino acids. Germline CDR1 SGHDT, CDR2 YYEEEE. TCRdb re-derived calls from the RACE reads in MiXCR, one entry per CDR3 protein. The data show about 40,000 distinct CDR3 sequences, approximately 3.4% seen once. This specimen belongs to a study of human T cells and chemical hapten exposure. As to time point: patch test 2, 6 weeks after DPC sensitization. Stated treatment: therapeutic diphenylcyclopropenone sensitization with weekly scalp DPC.

The sequence derives from a man aged 40-55 years with alopecia areata. Some clones in this sample may be carry-over from other donors' samples. The chain combines TRBV5-6 with TRBJ2-1; TRBD1 matches at 8 bases. The input for sequencing was whole blood, taken in connection with sensitization to the hapten diphenylcyclopropenone (DPC). In DNA, the CDR3 is TGTGCCAGCAGCTTGGGTGACAGGGGTAGGAATGAGCAGTTCTTC. It encodes CASSLGDRGRNEQFF.